The clone carrying this T cell receptor (beta chain) was counted only a few times. This entry belongs to a study of patients and donors after allogeneic stem cell transplantation. TCRdb reprocessed the RT-PCR reads via MiXCR and lists one record per CDR3 protein. The data contain approximately 210,000 distinct CDR3 sequences, roughly 40% of them singletons. V trimming: 5 bases; J trimming: 4 bases; junction bases outside the gene matches: 2. The germline CDR1 and CDR2 sequences are SQVTM and ANQGSEA. The CDR3 totals 12 residues. V and J are TRBV29-1 and TRBJ2-1; TRBD2 matches at 7 bases. The sample taken for sequencing was blood, either unsorted or a sorted T cell fraction (not recorded which). The source is a human donor who was either an allogeneic HSCT recipient or a stem cell or donor lymphocyte infusion donor (not recorded which). It is not recorded whose cells these are; they may come from a transplant donor. CDR3 protein: CSVSGMYNEQFF. The CDR3 region has the DNA TGCAGCGTTAGCGGGATGTACAATGAGCAGTTCTTC.